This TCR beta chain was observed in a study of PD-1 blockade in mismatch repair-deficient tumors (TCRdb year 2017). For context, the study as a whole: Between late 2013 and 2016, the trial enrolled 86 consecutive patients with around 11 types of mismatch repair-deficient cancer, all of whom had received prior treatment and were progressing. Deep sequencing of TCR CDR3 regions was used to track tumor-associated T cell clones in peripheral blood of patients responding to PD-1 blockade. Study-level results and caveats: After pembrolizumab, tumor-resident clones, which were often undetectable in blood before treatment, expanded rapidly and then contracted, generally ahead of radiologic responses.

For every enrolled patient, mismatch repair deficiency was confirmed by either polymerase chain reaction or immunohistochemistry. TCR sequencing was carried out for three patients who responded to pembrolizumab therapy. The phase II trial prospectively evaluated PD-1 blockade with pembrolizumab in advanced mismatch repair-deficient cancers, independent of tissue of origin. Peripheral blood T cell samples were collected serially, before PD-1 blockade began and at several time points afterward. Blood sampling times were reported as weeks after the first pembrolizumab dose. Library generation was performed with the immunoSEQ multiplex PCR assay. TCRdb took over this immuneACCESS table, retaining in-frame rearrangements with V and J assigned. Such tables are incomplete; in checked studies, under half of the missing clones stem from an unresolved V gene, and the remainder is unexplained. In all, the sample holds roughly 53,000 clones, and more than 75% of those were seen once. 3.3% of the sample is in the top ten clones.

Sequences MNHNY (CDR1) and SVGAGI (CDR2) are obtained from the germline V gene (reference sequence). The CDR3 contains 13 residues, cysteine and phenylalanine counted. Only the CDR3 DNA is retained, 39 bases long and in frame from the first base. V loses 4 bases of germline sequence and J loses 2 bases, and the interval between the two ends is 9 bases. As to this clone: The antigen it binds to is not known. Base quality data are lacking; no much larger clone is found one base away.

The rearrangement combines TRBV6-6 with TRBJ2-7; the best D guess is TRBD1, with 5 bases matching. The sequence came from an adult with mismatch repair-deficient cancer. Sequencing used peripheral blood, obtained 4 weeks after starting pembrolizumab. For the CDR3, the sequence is CASSWQGAYEQYF. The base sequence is TGTGCCAGCAGTTGGCAGGGTGCCTACGAGCAGTACTTC.